These 14 T cell receptor beta chains share one sample of origin, sequenced in a study of OX40 agonist ivuxolimab in advanced cancers. The method was the immunoSEQ multiplex PCR assay. The clones in this table, taken by TCRdb from immuneACCESS, are in-frame only. Not every clone is retained; where verified, under half of the shortfall comes from an unresolved V gene, and the cause of the rest is unknown. The sample yields 80,000 to 100,000 clones; 90% were counted once. Jointly, the top ten make up 1.5% to 2% of the sample. The material was CD4+ or CD8+ T cells sorted from blood, obtained in a trial of the OX40 agonist ivuxolimab. All receptors come from an adult with an advanced solid tumor such as melanoma, head and neck, liver or kidney cancer.

The CDR3 is CASSYTSGMTYEQYF. CDR3 coding DNA: TGTGCCAGCAGCTACACTAGCGGGATGACCTACGAGCAGTACTTC. J is TRBJ2-7 and V is TRBV5-4; 10 nucleotides match TRBD2. This CDR3 is 15 amino acids long. V gave up 3 bases and J gave up 2 bases; unmatched junction bases: 5. Germline CDR1 reads SGHNT; CDR2 reads YYREEE (reference sequence).

The J gene is TRBJ2-2, the V gene TRBV7-2; 9 bases fit TRBD1. The CDR3 is 16 residues long. V was clipped by 8 bases and J by 2 bases; unmatched bases: 9. Germline loops: CDR1 SGHTA, CDR2 FQGNSA. The CDR3 region is CASGPRTGANTGELFF. As DNA, the CDR3 is TGTGCCAGCGGCCCTAGGACAGGGGCAAACACCGGGGAGCTGTTTTTT.

V usage is TRBV27 and J usage is TRBJ2-5; 10 bases match TRBD1. CDR3 length: 16 amino acids. CDR1 and CDR2 (germline): MNHEY, SMNVEV (reference sequence). V shed 2 bases and J 9 bases; nucleotides not matched to a gene: 12. Here the CDR3 DNA reads TGTGCCAGCAGTTTAATCCCTGGACAGGGGGTCATGGCCCAGTACTTC. It codes for CASSLIPGQGVMAQYF.

The genes are TRBV6-5 and TRBJ2-7; 7 nucleotides agree with TRBD1. The junction had 5 bases not matched to a gene; V was cut back by 0 bases and J by 3 bases. Germline V gives CDR1 MNHEY, CDR2 SVGAGI. There are 15 residues in the CDR3. CDR3 protein: CASSYSRQGGYEQYF. CDR3 bases: TGTGCCAGCAGTTACTCGAGACAGGGTGGCTACGAGCAGTACTTC.

J is TRBJ2-5 and V is TRBV5-4, with D hard to call. Trimming left V 3 bases short and J 13 bases short, with 13 bases between. CDR1 SGHNT and CDR2 YYREEE come from the germline V gene (reference sequence). This CDR3 region has 11 residues. The CDR3 bases are TGTGCCAGCAGCTCAGACACTTTCCGGTACTTC. It yields the protein CASSSDTFRYF.

This chain uses TRBV30 with TRBJ2-1, with D perhaps matching TRBD2 (5 bases). V was pared by 1 base and J by 4 bases, with 8 bases between. Germline values: CDR1 GTSNPN, CDR2 SVGIG (reference sequence). The CDR3 has 13 residues. The CDR3 sequence: CAWSAGWYNEQFF. DNA for the CDR3: TGTGCCTGGAGTGCGGGATGGTACAATGAGCAGTTCTTC.

The genes are TRBV4-2 and TRBJ1-2, with D hard to call. Germline V gene data show CDR1 as LGHNA and CDR2 as YNFKEQ. Between the trimmed V and J ends, which lost 0 bases and 0 bases, there was a span of 11 bases. This CDR3 is built from 16 residues. CDR3 DNA: TGTGCCAGCAGCCAAGATACGGCCAGCTCTAACTATGGCTACACCTTC. As protein: CASSQDTASSNYGYTF.

V and J are TRBV28 and TRBJ2-3; D is undetermined. Between the trimmed V and J ends, which lost 5 bases and 6 bases, there was a span of 9 bases. The germline V gene encodes CDR1 MDHEN and CDR2 SYDVKM. The CDR3 totals 12 residues. This CDR3 is CASSPLRDTQYF. The CDR3 nucleotides read TGTGCCAGCAGTCCCCTACGGGATACGCAGTATTTT.

The rearrangement uses TRBV11-2 and TRBJ2-2, with D hard to call. CDR3 length equals 14 residues. CDR1 and CDR2 (germline): SGHAT, FQNNGV. Trimming removed 5 bases at V and 3 bases at J, with 10 bases between. The DNA for the CDR3 is TGTGCCAGCAGCCTCATGTCCTACACCGGGGAGCTGTTTTTT. Translating gives CASSLMSYTGELFF.

This chain connects TRBV6-5 to TRBJ1-2; 10 bases fit TRBD1. V lost 5 bases, J lost 7 bases, and 10 bases stayed unmatched. The CDR3 totals 15 residues. The germline CDR1 and CDR2 sequences are MNHEY and SVGAGI. CDR3 region: CASSAPGTGELGYTF. CDR3 DNA: TGTGCCAGCAGTGCTCCCGGGACAGGGGAGCTTGGCTACACCTTC.

The rearrangement uses TRBV11-3 and TRBJ2-7, with unresolved D. V was pared by 0 bases and J by 4 bases, with 10 bases between. CDR1 and CDR2 (germline): SGHNT, YENEEA. The CDR3 consists of 14 residues. CDR3 coding DNA: TGTGCCAGCAGCTTAGATGGGCGGTTTTACGAGCAGTACTTC. The encoded protein is CASSLDGRFYEQYF.

The rearrangement joins TRBV5-1 to TRBJ1-1; no reliable D call. Looked up from germline, CDR1 is SGHRS and CDR2 is YFSETQ. The CDR3 has 15 amino acids. V dropped 0 bases and J dropped 1 base, with 10 bases sitting between them. In DNA form, the CDR3 reads TGCGCCAGCAGCTTGGCGCCGCAGACGAACACTGAAGCTTTCTTT. As protein: CASSLAPQTNTEAFF.

This clone has just one count. V and J are TRBV19 and TRBJ2-7; D remains unclear. The CDR3 runs 14 residues. Germline V gene data show CDR1 as LNHDA and CDR2 as SQIVND (reference sequence). V dropped 3 bases and J dropped 2 bases, with 11 bases sitting between them. The CDR3 nucleotides are TGTGCCAGTAGTATTATGGGTACCACCTACGAGCAGTACTTC. As protein: CASSIMGTTYEQYF.

The chain is built from TRBV7-2 and TRBJ2-2; D gene ambiguous. The CDR3 contains 14 residues. Trimming took off 10 bases at V and 0 bases at J, with 12 bases between the two ends. The germline V gene has CDR1 SGHTA and CDR2 FQGNSA. The CDR3 is CATLSATNTGELFF. CDR3 nucleotide sequence: TGTGCCACCCTCTCGGCAACGAACACCGGGGAGCTGTTTTTT.